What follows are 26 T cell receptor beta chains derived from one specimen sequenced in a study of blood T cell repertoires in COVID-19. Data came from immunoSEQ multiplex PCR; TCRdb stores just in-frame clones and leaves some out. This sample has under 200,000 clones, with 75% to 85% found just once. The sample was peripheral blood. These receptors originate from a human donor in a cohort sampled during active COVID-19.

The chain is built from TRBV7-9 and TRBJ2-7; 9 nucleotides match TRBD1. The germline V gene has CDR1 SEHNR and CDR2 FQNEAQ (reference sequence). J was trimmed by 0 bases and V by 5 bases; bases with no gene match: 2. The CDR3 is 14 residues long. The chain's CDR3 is CASSRDRASYEQYF. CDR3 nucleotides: TGTGCCAGCAGCCGGGACAGGGCCTCCTACGAGCAGTACTTC.

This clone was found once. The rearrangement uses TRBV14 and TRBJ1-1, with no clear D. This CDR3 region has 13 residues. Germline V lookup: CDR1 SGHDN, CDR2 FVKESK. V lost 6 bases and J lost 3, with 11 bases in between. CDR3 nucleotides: TGTGCCAGCAGTACCGACACCGACACTGAAGCTTTCTTT. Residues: CASSTDTDTEAFF.

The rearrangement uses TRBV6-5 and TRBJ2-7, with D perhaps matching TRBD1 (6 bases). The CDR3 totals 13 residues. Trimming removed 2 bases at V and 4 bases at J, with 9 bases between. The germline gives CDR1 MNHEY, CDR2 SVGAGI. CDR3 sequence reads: CASSYDRRYEQYF. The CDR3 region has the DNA TGTGCCAGCAGTTACGACAGGCGATACGAGCAGTACTTC.

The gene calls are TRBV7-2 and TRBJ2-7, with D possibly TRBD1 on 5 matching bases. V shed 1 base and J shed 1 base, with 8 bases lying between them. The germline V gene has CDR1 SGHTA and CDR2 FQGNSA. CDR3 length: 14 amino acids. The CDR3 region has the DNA TGTGCCAGCAGCTTAGGTGACAGTTCCTACGAGCAGTACTTC. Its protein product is CASSLGDSSYEQYF.

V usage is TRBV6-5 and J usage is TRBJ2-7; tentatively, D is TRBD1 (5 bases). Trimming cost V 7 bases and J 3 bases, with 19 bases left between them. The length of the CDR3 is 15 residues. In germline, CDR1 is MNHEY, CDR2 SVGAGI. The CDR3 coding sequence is TGTGCCAGCACTTCCAATGGGCAGGGTGGCTACGAGCAGTACTTC. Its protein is CASTSNGQGGYEQYF.

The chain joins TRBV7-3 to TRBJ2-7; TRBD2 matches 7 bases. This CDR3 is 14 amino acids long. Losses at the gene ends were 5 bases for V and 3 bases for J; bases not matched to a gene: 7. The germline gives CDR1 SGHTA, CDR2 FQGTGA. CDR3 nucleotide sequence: TGTGCCAGCAGCCCTCCGGGACTAAACTACGAGCAGTACTTC. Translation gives CASSPPGLNYEQYF.

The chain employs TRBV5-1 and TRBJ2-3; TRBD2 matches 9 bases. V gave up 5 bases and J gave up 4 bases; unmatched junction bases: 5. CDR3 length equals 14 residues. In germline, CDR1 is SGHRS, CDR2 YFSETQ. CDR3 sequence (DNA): TGCGCCAGCAGGGCTAGCGGGACCCCAGATACGCAGTATTTT. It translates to CASRASGTPDTQYF.

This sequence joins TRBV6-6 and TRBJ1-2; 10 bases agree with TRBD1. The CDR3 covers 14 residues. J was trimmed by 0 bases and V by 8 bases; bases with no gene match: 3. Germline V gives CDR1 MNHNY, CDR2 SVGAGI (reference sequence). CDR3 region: CASEGQGTNYGYTF. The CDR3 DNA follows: TGTGCCAGCGAGGGACAGGGGACTAACTATGGCTACACCTTC.

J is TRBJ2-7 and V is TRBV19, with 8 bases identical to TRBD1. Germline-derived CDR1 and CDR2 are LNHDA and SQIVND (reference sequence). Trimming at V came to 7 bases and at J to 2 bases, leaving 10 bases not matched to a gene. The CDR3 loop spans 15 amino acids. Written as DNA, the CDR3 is TGTGCCAGTACCCCAGGGACAGGTGCTACCTACGAGCAGTACTTC. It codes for CASTPGTGATYEQYF.

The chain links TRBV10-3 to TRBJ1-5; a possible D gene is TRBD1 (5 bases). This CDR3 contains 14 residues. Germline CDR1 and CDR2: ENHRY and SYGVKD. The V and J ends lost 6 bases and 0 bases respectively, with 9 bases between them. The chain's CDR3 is CAIRATGSNQPQHF. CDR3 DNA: TGTGCCATCAGGGCTACAGGTAGCAATCAGCCCCAGCATTTT.

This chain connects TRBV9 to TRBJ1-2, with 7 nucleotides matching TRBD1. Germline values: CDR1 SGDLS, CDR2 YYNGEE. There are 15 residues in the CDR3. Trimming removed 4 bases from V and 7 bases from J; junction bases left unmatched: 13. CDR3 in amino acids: CASSTRNQGVGGYTF. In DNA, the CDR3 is TGTGCCAGCAGCACCCGGAATCAGGGGGTGGGTGGCTACACCTTC.

The CDR3: CASSEGLAAYEQYF. The CDR3 DNA reads TGCGCCAGCAGCGAGGGACTAGCGGCGTACGAGCAGTACTTC. The chain has TRBV5-1 and TRBJ2-7; 11 bases are shared with TRBD2. The V gene's germline CDR1 is SGHRS and CDR2 YFSETQ. CDR3 length equals 14 residues. The ends lost 4 bases at V and 4 bases at J; junction bases unmatched: 4.

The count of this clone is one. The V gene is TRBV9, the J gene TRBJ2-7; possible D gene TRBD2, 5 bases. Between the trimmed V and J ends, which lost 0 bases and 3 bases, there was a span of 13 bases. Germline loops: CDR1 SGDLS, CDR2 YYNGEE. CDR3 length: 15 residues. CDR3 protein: CASSVAPGNGYEQYF. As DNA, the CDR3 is TGTGCCAGCAGCGTAGCCCCGGGAAACGGCTACGAGCAGTACTTC.

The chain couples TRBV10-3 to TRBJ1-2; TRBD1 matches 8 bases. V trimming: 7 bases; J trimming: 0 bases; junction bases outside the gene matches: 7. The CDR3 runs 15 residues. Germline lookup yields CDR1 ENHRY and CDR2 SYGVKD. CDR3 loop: CAIKDRETANYGYTF. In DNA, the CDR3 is TGTGCCATCAAGGACAGGGAAACAGCTAACTATGGCTACACCTTC.

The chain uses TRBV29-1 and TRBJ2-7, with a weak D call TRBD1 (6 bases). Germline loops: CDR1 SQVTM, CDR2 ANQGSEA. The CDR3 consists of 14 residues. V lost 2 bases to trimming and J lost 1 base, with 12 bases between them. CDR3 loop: CSVEKGTNSYEQYF. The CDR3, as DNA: TGCAGCGTTGAAAAGGGGACAAATTCCTACGAGCAGTACTTC.

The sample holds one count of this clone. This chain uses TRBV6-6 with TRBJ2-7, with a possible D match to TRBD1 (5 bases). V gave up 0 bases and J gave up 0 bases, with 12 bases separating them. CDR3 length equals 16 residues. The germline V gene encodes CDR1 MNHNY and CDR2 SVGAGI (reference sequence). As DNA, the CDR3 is TGTGCCAGCAGTTACTCGTTTGACAGTAACTCCTACGAGCAGTACTTC. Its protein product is CASSYSFDSNSYEQYF.

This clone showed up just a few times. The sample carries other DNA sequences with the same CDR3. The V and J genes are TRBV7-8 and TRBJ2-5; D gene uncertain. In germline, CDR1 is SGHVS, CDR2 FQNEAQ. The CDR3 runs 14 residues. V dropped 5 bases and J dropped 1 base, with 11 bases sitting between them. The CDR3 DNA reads TGTGCCAGCAGCCCACGTAGGAGCCAAGAGACCCAGTACTTC. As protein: CASSPRRSQETQYF. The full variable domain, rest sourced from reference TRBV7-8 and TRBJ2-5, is GAGVSQSPRYKVAKRGQDVALRCDPISGHVSLFWYQQALGQGPEFLTYFQNEAQLDKSGLPSDRFFAERPEGSVSTLKIQRTQQEDSAVYLCASSPRRSQETQYFGPGTRLLVL.

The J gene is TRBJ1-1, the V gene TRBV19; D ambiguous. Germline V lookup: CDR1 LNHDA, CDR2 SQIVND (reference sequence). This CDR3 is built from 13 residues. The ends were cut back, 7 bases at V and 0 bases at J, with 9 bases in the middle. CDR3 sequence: CASNFNLNTEAFF. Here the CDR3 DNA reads TGTGCCAGTAATTTCAATCTGAACACTGAAGCTTTCTTT.

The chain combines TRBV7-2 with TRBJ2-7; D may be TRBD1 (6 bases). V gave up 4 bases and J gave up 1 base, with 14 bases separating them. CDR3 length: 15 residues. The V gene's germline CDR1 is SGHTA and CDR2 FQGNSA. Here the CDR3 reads CASSWGDRMSYEQYF. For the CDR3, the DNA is TGTGCCAGCAGCTGGGGAGACAGGATGTCCTACGAGCAGTACTTC.

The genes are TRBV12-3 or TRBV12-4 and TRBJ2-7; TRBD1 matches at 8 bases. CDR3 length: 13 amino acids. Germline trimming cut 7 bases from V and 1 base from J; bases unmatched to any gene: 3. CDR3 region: CASTDRESYEQYF. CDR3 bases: TGTGCCAGCACGGACAGGGAATCCTACGAGCAGTACTTC.

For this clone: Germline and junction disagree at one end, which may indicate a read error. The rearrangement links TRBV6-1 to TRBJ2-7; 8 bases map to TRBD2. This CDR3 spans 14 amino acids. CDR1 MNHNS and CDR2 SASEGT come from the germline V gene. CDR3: CASTEAGENYEQYF. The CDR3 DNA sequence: TGTGCCAGCACTGAAGCGGGAGAAAACTACGAGCAGTACTTC.

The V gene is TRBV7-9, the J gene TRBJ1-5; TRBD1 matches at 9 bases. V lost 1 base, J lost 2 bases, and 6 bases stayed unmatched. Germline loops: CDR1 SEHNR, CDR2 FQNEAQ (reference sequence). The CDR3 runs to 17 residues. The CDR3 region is CASSLGTGADGNQPQHF. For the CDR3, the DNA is TGTGCCAGCAGCTTAGGGACAGGGGCGGATGGCAATCAGCCCCAGCATTTT. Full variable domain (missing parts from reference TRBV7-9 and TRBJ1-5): DTGVSQNPRHKITKRGQNVTFRCDPISEHNRLYWYRQTLGQGPEFLTYFQNEAQLEKSRLLSDRFSAERPKGSFSTLEIQRTEQGDSAMYLCASSLGTGADGNQPQHFGDGTRLSIL.

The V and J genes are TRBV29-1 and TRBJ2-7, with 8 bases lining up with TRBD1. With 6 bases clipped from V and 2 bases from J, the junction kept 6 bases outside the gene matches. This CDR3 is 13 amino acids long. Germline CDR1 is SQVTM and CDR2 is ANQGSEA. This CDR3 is CSVARTGTYEQYF. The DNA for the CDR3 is TGCAGCGTCGCCAGGACAGGGACCTACGAGCAGTACTTC.

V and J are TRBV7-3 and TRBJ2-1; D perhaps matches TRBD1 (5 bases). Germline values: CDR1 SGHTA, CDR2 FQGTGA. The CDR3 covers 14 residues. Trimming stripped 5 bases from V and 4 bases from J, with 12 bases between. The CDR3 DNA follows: TGTGCCAGCAGCCCCCACAACAGGTACAATGAGCAGTTCTTC. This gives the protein CASSPHNRYNEQFF.

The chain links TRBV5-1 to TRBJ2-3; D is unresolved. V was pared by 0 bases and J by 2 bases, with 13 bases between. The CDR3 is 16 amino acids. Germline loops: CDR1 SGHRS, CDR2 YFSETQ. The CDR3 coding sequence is TGCGCCAGCAGCTTGGGCGGCAGAATCGCCACAGATACGCAGTATTTT. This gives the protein CASSLGGRIATDTQYF.

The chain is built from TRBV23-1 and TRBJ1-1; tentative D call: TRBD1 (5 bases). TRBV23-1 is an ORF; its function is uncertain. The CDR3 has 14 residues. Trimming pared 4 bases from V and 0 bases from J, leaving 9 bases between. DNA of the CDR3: TGCGCCAGCAGTCTGGACACGGTGAACACTGAAGCTTTCTTT. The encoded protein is CASSLDTVNTEAFF.